The 30 T cell receptor beta chains given below trace back to one sample, sequenced in a study of blood T cell repertoires in COVID-19. TCRdb's table, derived via immunoSEQ multiplex PCR, lists solely in-frame clones and lacks some. The profile shows fewer than 200,000 clones, roughly 80% of them singletons. The sample taken for sequencing was peripheral blood. These receptor sequences come from a man between 70 and 80 years old with active or convalescent COVID-19.

In DNA form, the CDR3 reads TGTGCCAGCAGTTGGGACAGGGGGCCCGGCGGGACTGAAGCTTTCTTT. Its protein product is CASSWDRGPGGTEAFF. This rearrangement joins TRBV27 to TRBJ1-1, with 12 nucleotides matching TRBD1. The CDR3 sequence is 16 residues long. The germline gives CDR1 MNHEY, CDR2 SMNVEV (reference sequence). Trimming removed 4 bases from V and 5 bases from J; junction bases left unmatched: 8.

This clone appeared once. The chain couples TRBV7-9 to TRBJ1-2; tentative D call: TRBD1 (5 bases). Germline V gene data show CDR1 as SEHNR and CDR2 as FQNEAQ (reference sequence). There are 14 residues in the CDR3. Trimming removed 1 base at V and 1 base at J, with 7 bases between. CDR3 bases: TGTGCCAGCAGCTTAGGCAGGGTTAACTATGGCTACACCTTC. This sequence encodes CASSLGRVNYGYTF.

The chain has TRBV12-3 or TRBV12-4 and TRBJ2-2, with D perhaps matching TRBD1 (5 bases). The CDR3 is 13 amino acids. V dropped 4 bases and J dropped 6 bases, with 9 bases sitting between them. The CDR3 nucleotides read TGTGCCAGCAGTTCCGACAGAGCCGGGGAGCTGTTTTTT. As protein: CASSSDRAGELFF.

A word on this clone: One junction end disagrees with the germline gene, perhaps due to a read error. V gene TRBV27 combines with J gene TRBJ2-1, with 8 bases aligning to TRBD1. Germline CDR1 is MNHEY and CDR2 is SMNVEV (reference sequence). This CDR3 has 12 amino acids. CDR3 sequence reads: CASSQLGQGRVF. Here the CDR3 DNA reads TGTGCCAGCAGTCAACTCGGACAGGGAAGGGTCTTC.

This rearrangement joins TRBV7-9 to TRBJ1-1, with TRBD1 identical over 8 bases. CDR3 length: 13 residues. Trimming at V came to 4 bases and at J to 5 bases, leaving 3 bases not matched to a gene. Looked up from germline, CDR1 is SEHNR and CDR2 is FQNEAQ (reference sequence). CDR3 nucleotides: TGTGCCAGCAGCTGGACAGGGCTGACTGAAGCTTTCTTT. This gives the protein CASSWTGLTEAFF.

The chain has TRBV2 and TRBJ1-2; TRBD1 agrees at 7 bases. The junction had 5 bases not matched to a gene; V was cut back by 5 bases and J by 2 bases. The germline gives CDR1 SNHLY, CDR2 FYNNEI. The CDR3 spans 14 residues. CDR3 coding DNA: TGTGCCAGCAGTCGACAGGGCCCGAACTATGGCTACACCTTC. It encodes CASSRQGPNYGYTF. The complete variable domain, with remaining parts taken from reference TRBV2 and TRBJ1-2, reads EPEVTQTPSHQVTQMGQEVILRCVPISNHLYFYWYRQILGQKVEFLVSFYNNEISEKSEIFDDQFSVERPDGSNFTLKIRSTKLEDSAMYFCASSRQGPNYGYTFGSGTRLTVV.

The chain combines TRBV11-3 with TRBJ2-1, with a tentative D call TRBD2 (6 bases). Germline V lookup: CDR1 SGHNT, CDR2 YENEEA. The CDR3 is 18 residues long. V lost 1 base, J lost 1 base, and 17 bases lay in between. CDR3 in DNA: TGTGCCAGCAGCTTAGGAAGGTCGACTAGAGGGTCCTACAATGAGCAGTTCTTC. Protein product: CASSLGRSTRGSYNEQFF.

The genes are TRBV10-3 and TRBJ2-1; 15 positions match TRBD2. Germline CDR1 ENHRY, CDR2 SYGVKD. CDR3 length equals 15 residues. With 0 bases clipped from V and 16 bases from J, the junction kept 7 bases outside the gene matches. CDR3 nucleotide sequence: TGTGCCATCAGTGAGTCTGGACTAGCGGGGGGGCAGATTTTCTTC. This sequence encodes CAISESGLAGGQIFF.

The CDR3 nucleotides read TGTGCCAGCAGTTTACTAGCGGGAGTCCTCCTCAGCCGAGAGCAGTACTTC. It codes for CASSLLAGVLLSREQYF. V and J are TRBV28 and TRBJ2-7; 10 bases are shared with TRBD2. V was clipped by 2 bases and J by 7 bases; unmatched bases: 14. The CDR3 has 17 amino acids. Germline V CDR1 and CDR2: MDHEN, SYDVKM.

V and J are TRBV7-8 and TRBJ1-5; D possibly corresponds to TRBD1 (5 bases). Germline values: CDR1 SGHVS, CDR2 FQNEAQ. CDR3 length: 15 residues. Trimming left V 5 bases short and J 9 bases short, with 20 bases between. CDR3 nucleotide sequence: TGTGCCAGCAGCGTAACCGGGACTTCCTATGGGCCCCAGCATTTT. As protein: CASSVTGTSYGPQHF.

The rearrangement joins TRBV4-1 to TRBJ2-5, with TRBD2 as a possible D gene (5 bases). The CDR3 is 16 amino acids. Deletions cut 1 base from V and 2 bases from J, with 14 bases between. Per the germline V gene, CDR1 is MGHRA and CDR2 is YSYEKL. The CDR3 nucleotides read TGCGCCAGCAGCCAAGGGGCGAGGGAGAGGCAAGAGACCCAGTACTTC. This sequence encodes CASSQGARERQETQYF.

The chain is built from TRBV24-1 and TRBJ2-7, with TRBD1 matching 8 bases. After removal of 7 bases from V and 2 bases from J, the junction contained 6 bases not matched to a gene. Germline assignment: CDR1 KGHDR and CDR2 SFDVKD. This CDR3 contains 14 residues. The CDR3 sequence is CATRWTGSTYEQYF. The CDR3 DNA is TGTGCCACCAGATGGACAGGGTCAACCTACGAGCAGTACTTC.

This clone was seen a single time. J is TRBJ1-5 and V is TRBV6-2 or TRBV6-3; 8 bases fit TRBD1. With 6 bases clipped from V and 6 bases from J, the junction kept 7 bases outside the gene matches. Germline V gene data show CDR1 as MNHEY and CDR2 as SVGEGT. The CDR3 totals 14 residues. CDR3: CASSTNRGGQPQHF. The CDR3 nucleotides are TGTGCCAGCAGCACGAACAGGGGGGGTCAGCCCCAGCATTTT.

The chain recombines TRBV27 with TRBJ2-3, with 7 nucleotides matching TRBD2. CDR1 and CDR2 from the germline V gene are MNHEY and SMNVEV (reference sequence). This CDR3 is 15 amino acids long. J was trimmed by 2 bases and V by 8 bases; bases with no gene match: 10. This CDR3 reads CASRPASGFTDTQYF. As DNA, the CDR3 is TGTGCCAGCCGCCCGGCTAGCGGATTCACAGATACGCAGTATTTT.

The genes are TRBV5-8 and TRBJ1-1; D is possibly TRBD1 (5 bases). Germline V gives CDR1 SGHTS, CDR2 YDEGEE. V was pared by 3 bases and J by 1 base, with 13 bases between. CDR3 length equals 15 residues. Here the CDR3 DNA reads TGTGCCAGCAGCTCCTGGGGGAGGGAGAACACTGAAGCTTTCTTT. The encoded protein is CASSSWGRENTEAFF.

V gene TRBV9 combines with J gene TRBJ2-7; TRBD1 aligns across 8 bases. The CDR3 is 15 amino acids. The V gene end was trimmed by 4 bases and the J gene end by 2 bases; junction bases not matched to a gene: 8. The V gene's germline CDR1 is SGDLS and CDR2 YYNGEE. In DNA, the CDR3 is TGTGCCAGCAGCCGTAGGGACAGGAGTACCTACGAGCAGTACTTC. Translated, it gives CASSRRDRSTYEQYF. The complete variable domain, with remaining parts taken from reference TRBV9 and TRBJ2-7, reads DSGVTQTPKHLITATGQRVTLRCSPRSGDLSVYWYQQSLDQGLQFLIQYYNGEERAKGNILERFSAQQFPDLHSELNLSSLELGDSALYFCASSRRDRSTYEQYFGPGTRLTVT.

This clone is a singleton in its sample. The chain employs TRBV4-3 and TRBJ1-2, with D perhaps matching TRBD1 (5 bases). Trimming took 0 bases from V and 4 from J, leaving 12 bases between them. Germline CDR1 reads LGHNA; CDR2 reads YSLEER. The CDR3 length is 15 residues. This CDR3 is CASSQDVGPAYGYTF. In DNA, the CDR3 is TGCGCCAGCAGCCAAGATGTGGGGCCAGCCTATGGCTACACCTTC.

This chain links TRBV28 with TRBJ1-6; D remains unclear. Per the germline V gene, CDR1 is MDHEN and CDR2 is SYDVKM. The V end lost 7 bases, the J end lost 5 bases, and 9 bases lay between the germline ends. The CDR3 contains 13 residues. The CDR3 bases are TGTGCCAGCATCCAACAGAATAATTCACCCCTCCACTTT. This gives the protein CASIQQNNSPLHF.

For this clone: The sample carries other DNA sequences with the same CDR3. This rearrangement joins TRBV29-1 to TRBJ1-5, with D uncertain. This CDR3 contains 13 residues. Germline CDR1 is SQVTM and CDR2 is ANQGSEA. V lost 1 base to trimming and J lost 8 bases, with 12 bases between them. The CDR3 spells CSVEVGGEEPQHF. CDR3 bases: TGCAGCGTTGAAGTAGGCGGAGAAGAGCCCCAGCATTTT.

On this clone itself: The conserved final phenylalanine or tryptophan is absent from the CDR3, which likely points to a read error. Because the CDR3's place on the DNA is in doubt, the DNA is left out and the CDR3 is given as listed by TCRdb. This chain links TRBV2 with TRBJ2-4; no check of the table's D call, TRBD1, against the DNA was made. The CDR3 totals 12 residues, both ends included. In germline, CDR1 is SNHLY, CDR2 FYNNEI. This chain's CDR3 is CASSAQQGPLSL.

This chain joins TRBV18 and TRBJ2-1; 7 positions match TRBD1. Germline lookup yields CDR1 KGHSH and CDR2 LQKENI. J lost 0 bases, V lost 4 bases, and 9 bases had no gene match. The CDR3 extends over 17 amino acids. The CDR3 loop reads CASSHSPGQSSYNEQFF. CDR3 in DNA: TGTGCCAGCTCACACTCTCCGGGACAGAGCTCCTACAATGAGCAGTTCTTC.

J is TRBJ1-1 and V is TRBV7-8; 8 nucleotides align to TRBD1. Trimming cost V 5 bases and J 6 bases; bases outside gene matches: 5. CDR3 length: 13 residues. Germline CDR1 and CDR2: SGHVS and FQNEAQ. The CDR3 region is CASSPQGVAEAFF. In DNA form, the CDR3 reads TGTGCCAGCAGCCCACAGGGGGTAGCTGAAGCTTTCTTT.

This clone was counted only a few times. The rearrangement uses TRBV6-5 and TRBJ1-2, with D tentatively TRBD1 (6 bases). The V and J ends lost 6 bases and 5 bases respectively, with 13 bases between them. Germline CDR1 reads MNHEY; CDR2 reads SVGAGI. This CDR3 is built from 13 residues. This chain's CDR3 is CASRDSWGYGYTF. In DNA form, the CDR3 reads TGTGCCAGCAGGGACAGTTGGGGGTATGGCTACACCTTC.

The sample holds one count of this clone. The chain has TRBV19 and TRBJ1-1; D unclear. Germline CDR1 reads LNHDA; CDR2 reads SQIVND (reference sequence). Trimming removed 10 bases from V and 10 bases from J, with 19 bases in between. This CDR3 comprises 12 residues. The chain's CDR3 is CAIEGPAKGAFF. The DNA for the CDR3 is TGTGCCATCGAGGGTCCTGCGAAAGGAGCTTTCTTT. Combining the CDR3 with reference TRBV19 and TRBJ1-1 gives the whole variable domain DGGITQSPKYLFRKEGQNVTLSCEQNLNHDAMYWYRQDPGQGLRLIYYSQIVNDFQKGDIAEGYSVSREKKESFPLTVTSAQKNPTAFYLCAIEGPAKGAFFGQGTRLTVV.

The chain is built from TRBV7-2 and TRBJ1-3, with D possibly matching TRBD1 (5 bases). Between the trimmed V and J ends, which lost 5 bases and 0 bases, there was a span of 14 bases. CDR1 is SGHTA, CDR2 FQGNSA, per germline. The length of the CDR3 is 16 residues. CDR3 residues: CASSPRQSTSGNTIYF. DNA for the CDR3: TGTGCCAGCAGCCCCCGACAGAGCACCTCTGGAAACACCATATATTTT.

The rearrangement joins TRBV29-1 to TRBJ1-1; TRBD1 is a possible D gene (6 bases). This CDR3 comprises 13 residues. The germline V gene encodes CDR1 SQVTM and CDR2 ANQGSEA. Trimming stripped 5 bases from V and 0 bases from J, with 10 bases between. CDR3 protein: CSVSGVLNTEAFF. DNA for the CDR3: TGCAGCGTTTCAGGGGTCTTGAACACTGAAGCTTTCTTT.

The genes are TRBV7-2 and TRBJ1-2, with 8 bases matching TRBD1. The CDR3 is 15 amino acids. Trimming cost V 5 bases and J 5 bases; bases outside gene matches: 10. In germline, CDR1 is SGHTA, CDR2 FQGNSA. The CDR3 region is CASSPAGTGLYGYTF. CDR3 DNA: TGTGCCAGCAGCCCCGCTGGGACAGGCCTTTATGGCTACACCTTC. Using reference TRBV7-2 and TRBJ1-2 for the parts outside the CDR3, the full variable domain is GAGVSQSPSNKVTEKGKDVELRCDPISGHTALYWYRQSLGQGLEFLIYFQGNSAPDKSGLPSDRFSAERTGGSVSTLTIQRTQQEDSAVYLCASSPAGTGLYGYTFGSGTRLTVV.

The chain couples TRBV6-2 or TRBV6-3 to TRBJ1-1; D gene ambiguous. Trimming took off 5 bases at V and 3 bases at J, with 19 bases between the two ends. The germline gives CDR1 MNHEY, CDR2 SVGEGT. This CDR3 is built from 16 residues. CDR3 protein: CASSPYRGGIYTEAFF. The DNA of the CDR3 is TGTGCCAGCAGTCCCTACCGAGGAGGGATTTACACTGAAGCTTTCTTT.

The rearrangement links TRBV3-1 (or the pseudogene TRBV3-2) to TRBJ1-5; D gene ambiguous. Germline assignment: CDR1 LGHDT and CDR2 YNNKEL (reference sequence). The V end was cut by 10 bases, the J end by 6 bases, with 19 bases between. CDR3 length equals 14 residues. The CDR3 DNA follows: TGTGCCACCCTCGGAGGAGGGCACGGTCAGCCCCAGCATTTT. Translation gives CATLGGGHGQPQHF.

The J gene is TRBJ1-1, the V gene TRBV7-2; tentative D call: TRBD1 (5 bases). The CDR3 is made up of 13 amino acids. Trimming took off 6 bases at V and 1 base at J, with 9 bases between the two ends. Germline V gene data show CDR1 as SGHTA and CDR2 as FQGNSA. The CDR3, as DNA: TGTGCCAGCAGTCAGGGTCGGAACACTGAAGCTTTCTTT. Translation: CASSQGRNTEAFF.